This T cell receptor beta chain comes out of a study of cytomegalovirus exposure and HLA in healthy donors. Unrecorded immune exposure was likely among donors, who were nominally healthy when sampled. Study observations and caveats: The authors later found HLA-associated TCR beta chains more clonally expanded than equally common others.

As for this clone: Its matching antigen is unknown.

CDR1 is MRHNA, CDR2 SNTAGT, per germline. The length of the CDR3 is 15 residues. The V segment lost 11 bases and the J segment 1 base; nucleotides outside the gene matches: 11. The PCR contained 60 Vbeta and 13 Jbeta primers. Original processing methods: Later, 80 million or so unique TCR beta chains were counted in an analysis, and roughly 11 million of them were shared. Sequenced by immunoSEQ multiplex PCR; TCRdb stores in-frame clones only, minus some. V and J calls and clone size are copied from that table; D and trimming were computed from the DNA. This table holds about 150,000 clones, approximately 80% found once.

The J gene is TRBJ1-1, the V gene TRBV6-4; 9 bases line up with TRBD1. The sequenced sample was PBMCs. The sequence was collected from a woman in her 40s in good health and CMV-seropositive. The CDR3 sequence is CAGERDRAGNTEAFF. Here the CDR3 DNA reads TGTGCCGGCGAAAGGGACAGGGCGGGGAACACTGAAGCTTTCTTT.